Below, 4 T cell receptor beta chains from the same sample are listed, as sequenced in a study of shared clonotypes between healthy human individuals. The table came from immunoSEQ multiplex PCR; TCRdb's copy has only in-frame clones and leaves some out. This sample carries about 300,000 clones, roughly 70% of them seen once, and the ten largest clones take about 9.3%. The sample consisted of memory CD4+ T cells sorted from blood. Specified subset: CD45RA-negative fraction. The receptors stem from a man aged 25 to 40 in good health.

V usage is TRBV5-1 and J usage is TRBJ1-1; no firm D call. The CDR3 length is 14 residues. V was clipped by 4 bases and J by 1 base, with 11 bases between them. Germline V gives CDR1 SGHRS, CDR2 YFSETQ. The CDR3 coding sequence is TGCGCCAGCAGCCGCCTGAGTAAGAACACTGAAGCTTTCTTT. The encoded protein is CASSRLSKNTEAFF.

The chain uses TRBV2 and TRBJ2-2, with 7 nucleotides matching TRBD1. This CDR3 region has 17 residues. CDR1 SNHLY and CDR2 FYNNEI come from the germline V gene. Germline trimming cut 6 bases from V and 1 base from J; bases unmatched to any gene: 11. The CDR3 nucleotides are TGTGCCAGCAGCGGCGCCGGGACAGCGATGAACACCGGGGAGCTGTTTTTT. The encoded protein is CASSGAGTAMNTGELFF.

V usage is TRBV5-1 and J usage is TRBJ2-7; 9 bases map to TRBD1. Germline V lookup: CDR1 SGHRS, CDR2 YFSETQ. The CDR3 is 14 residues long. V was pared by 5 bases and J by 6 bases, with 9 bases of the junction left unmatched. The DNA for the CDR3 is TGCGCCAGCAGACGGACAGGGGTGGAATCCGAGCAGTACTTC. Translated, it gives CASRRTGVESEQYF.

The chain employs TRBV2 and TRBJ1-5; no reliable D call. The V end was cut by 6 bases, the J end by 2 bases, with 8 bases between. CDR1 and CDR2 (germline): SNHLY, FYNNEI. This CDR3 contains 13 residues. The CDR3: CASSVRGNQPQHF. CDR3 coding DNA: TGTGCCAGCAGCGTCAGAGGCAATCAGCCCCAGCATTTT. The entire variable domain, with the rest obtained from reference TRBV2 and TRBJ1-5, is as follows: EPEVTQTPSHQVTQMGQEVILRCVPISNHLYFYWYRQILGQKVEFLVSFYNNEISEKSEIFDDQFSVERPDGSNFTLKIRSTKLEDSAMYFCASSVRGNQPQHFGDGTRLSIL.